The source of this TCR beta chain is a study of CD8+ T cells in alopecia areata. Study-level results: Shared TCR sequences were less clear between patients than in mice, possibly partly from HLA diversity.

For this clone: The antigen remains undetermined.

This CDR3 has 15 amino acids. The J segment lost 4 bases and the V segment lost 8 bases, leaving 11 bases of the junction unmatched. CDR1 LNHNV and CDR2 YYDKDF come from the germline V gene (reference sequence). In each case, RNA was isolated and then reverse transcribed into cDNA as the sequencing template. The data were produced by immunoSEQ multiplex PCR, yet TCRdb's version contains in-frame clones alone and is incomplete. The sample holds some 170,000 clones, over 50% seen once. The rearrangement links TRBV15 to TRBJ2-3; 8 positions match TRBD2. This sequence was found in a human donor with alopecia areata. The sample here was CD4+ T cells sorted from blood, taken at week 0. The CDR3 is CATRGGLEGADTQYF. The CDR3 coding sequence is TGTGCCACCCGGGGGGGCCTAGAGGGCGCAGATACGCAGTATTTT.